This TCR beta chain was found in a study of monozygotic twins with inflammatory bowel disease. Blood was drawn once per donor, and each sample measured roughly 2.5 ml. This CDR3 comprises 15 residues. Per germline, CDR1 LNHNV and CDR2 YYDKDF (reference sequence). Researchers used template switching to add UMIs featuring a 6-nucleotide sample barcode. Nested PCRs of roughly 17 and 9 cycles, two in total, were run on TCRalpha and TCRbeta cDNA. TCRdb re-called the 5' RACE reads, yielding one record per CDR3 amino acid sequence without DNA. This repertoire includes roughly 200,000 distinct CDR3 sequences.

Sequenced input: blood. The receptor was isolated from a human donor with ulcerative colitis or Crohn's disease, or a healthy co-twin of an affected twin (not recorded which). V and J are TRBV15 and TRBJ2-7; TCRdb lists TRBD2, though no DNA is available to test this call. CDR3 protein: CATSREGTGTYEQYF.